The T cell receptor (beta chain) described here comes from a study of radiotherapy plus CTLA-4 blockade in lung cancer. Whole-study context: Objective responses were recorded in about 17% of patients, with disease control recorded in around 30%.

Sequencing used immunoSEQ multiplex PCR; TCRdb keeps in-frame clones, though not all of them. The sample has about 38,000 clones; 70% to 85% are singletons. The study treated chemo-refractory metastatic non-small-cell lung cancer patients with focal radiation plus ipilimumab CTLA-4 blockade. Study-wide results and limits: After treatment with radiotherapy plus ipilimumab, TCR clones that came from the tumor expanded in blood. Interferon-beta, together with early blood T cell clone dynamics, reportedly best predicted response.

Regarding this clone: What it recognizes is unknown.

The receptor's source is a human donor with non-small cell lung cancer who had stable disease on radiotherapy plus ipilimumab. Here the sequenced sample was peripheral blood, taken from a patient treated with radiotherapy plus ipilimumab.

The CDR3 reads CASSPRENTEAFF. CDR3 coding DNA: TGTGCCAGCAGTCCCAGGGAGAACACTGAAGCTTTCTTT. The chain is built from TRBV6-4 and TRBJ1-1; D is possibly TRBD1 (5 bases). The germline V and J ends were trimmed by 5 bases and 1 base, with 8 bases remaining between them. The CDR3 is 13 amino acids. Germline CDR1 MRHNA, CDR2 SNTAGT.